This T cell receptor (beta chain) was sequenced during a study of blood T cell repertoires in COVID-19. Overall study context: From the United States, Italy and Spain came samples of acute and convalescent COVID-19. From T cells, B-cell-depleted T cells, or PBMCs came the material, which was cDNA or gDNA.

Losses at the gene ends were 5 bases for V and 2 bases for J; bases not matched to a gene: 2. The CDR3 runs to 13 residues. Germline V gene sequence: CDR1 GTSNPN, CDR2 SVGIG (reference sequence). Comment on this clone: The sample holds other DNA sequences that translate to the same CDR3.

Per the original data handling: Amplification of reference gene primers was used by the study to estimate nucleated cell counts. Sequenced by immunoSEQ multiplex PCR; TCRdb stores in-frame clones only, minus some. V and J calls and clone size are copied from that table; D and trimming were computed from the DNA. The sample contains approximately 140,000 clones, about nine tenths of which appear only once. Sequencing input: peripheral blood. This chain uses TRBV30 with TRBJ1-5, with 8 bases matching TRBD1. The clonotype comes from a human donor in a cohort sampled during active COVID-19. The CDR3 sequence: CAWGQGGNQPQHF. DNA of the CDR3: TGTGCCTGGGGACAGGGTGGCAATCAGCCCCAGCATTTT.